Following are 23 T cell receptor beta chains from one sample sequenced in a study of T cell changes during pregnancy in multiple sclerosis. Data came from immunoSEQ multiplex PCR; TCRdb stores just in-frame clones and leaves some out. The table lists over 100,000 clones, roughly 92% of them singletons. The sample was peripheral blood, taken in the third trimester of pregnancy. Source of these receptors: a female donor with multiple sclerosis, enrolled in a pregnancy study.

The chain carries TRBV11-2 and TRBJ2-1, with 9 bases aligning to TRBD2. In germline, CDR1 is SGHAT, CDR2 FQNNGV. The V and J ends lost 1 base and 4 bases, in that order; junction bases with no gene match: 5. CDR3 length: 16 residues. In DNA form, the CDR3 reads TGTGCCAGCAGCTTAGTTGAGCGGGGGGTATACAATGAGCAGTTCTTC. This gives the protein CASSLVERGVYNEQFF.

The chain recombines TRBV7-3 with TRBJ2-6, with D perhaps matching TRBD2 (6 bases). CDR1 and CDR2 (germline): SGHTA, FQGTGA. The ends were cut back, 2 bases at V and 0 bases at J, with 11 bases in the middle. The CDR3 sequence is 17 residues long. The CDR3 DNA reads TGTGCCAGCAGCTTACTTGGGGGGAGCTCTGGGGCCAACGTCCTGACTTTC. The encoded protein is CASSLLGGSSGANVLTF. Based on the CDR3 plus reference TRBV7-3 and TRBJ2-6, the full variable domain is GAGVSQTPSNKVTEKGKYVELRCDPISGHTALYWYRQSLGQGPEFLIYFQGTGAADDSGLPNDRFFAVRPEGSVSTLKIQRTERGDSAVYLCASSLLGGSSGANVLTFGAGSRLTVL.

The rearrangement uses TRBV7-7 and TRBJ2-5, with D hard to call. Trimming removed 2 bases at V and 1 base at J, with 14 bases between. Per germline, CDR1 SSHAT and CDR2 FNYEAQ (reference sequence). This CDR3 has 16 amino acids. The CDR3 DNA reads TGTGCCAGCAGCTTAAATTCAGAGGTCCGCCAAGAGACCCAGTACTTC. This sequence encodes CASSLNSEVRQETQYF.

This clone was observed once. The chain uses TRBV7-2 and TRBJ2-7; tentative D call: TRBD1 (6 bases). The germline CDR1 and CDR2 sequences are SGHTA and FQGNSA. The V and J ends lost 2 bases and 0 bases respectively, with 11 bases between them. This CDR3 spans 15 amino acids. The CDR3 loop reads CASSLQGTASYEQYF. CDR3 in DNA: TGTGCCAGCAGCTTACAGGGGACGGCCTCCTACGAGCAGTACTTC.

The V gene is TRBV7-8, the J gene TRBJ1-5; 9 nucleotides line up with TRBD1. Losses at the gene ends were 5 bases for V and 1 base for J; bases not matched to a gene: 12. Germline V lookup: CDR1 SGHVS, CDR2 FQNEAQ. The CDR3 has 18 residues. Written as DNA, the CDR3 is TGTGCCAGCAGCCCGGGACAGGGAGGGGTTCTAAGCAATCAGCCCCAGCATTTT. It specifies CASSPGQGGVLSNQPQHF.

CDR3 sequence reads: CASSLDHGGSYNEQFF. In DNA, the CDR3 is TGTGCCAGCAGTCTAGACCACGGGGGCTCCTACAATGAGCAGTTCTTC. This chain joins TRBV11-2 and TRBJ2-1, with D perhaps matching TRBD2 (6 bases). Trimming stripped 6 bases from V and 0 bases from J, with 15 bases between. The CDR3 extends over 16 amino acids. The germline V gene encodes CDR1 SGHAT and CDR2 FQNNGV.

This chain uses TRBV5-4 with TRBJ2-1, with D perhaps TRBD2 (6 bases). The CDR3 is 14 amino acids. Per germline, CDR1 SGHNT and CDR2 YYREEE (reference sequence). Trimming cost V 1 base and J 2 bases, with 7 bases left between them. CDR3 protein: CASSLWGAYNEQFF. The DNA of the CDR3 is TGTGCCAGCAGCTTGTGGGGGGCCTACAATGAGCAGTTCTTC.

This rearrangement joins TRBV9 to TRBJ1-3, with D hard to call. There are 13 residues in the CDR3. V lost 5 bases to trimming and J lost 3 bases, with 9 bases between them. CDR1 and CDR2 (germline): SGDLS, YYNGEE. The CDR3 region is CASSPTFGNTIYF. The CDR3 DNA is TGTGCCAGCAGTCCGACATTTGGAAACACCATATATTTT.

Ten or more counts support this clone. The chain is built from TRBV7-9 and TRBJ1-1; the match to TRBD1 covers 7 bases. Germline V lookup: CDR1 SEHNR, CDR2 FQNEAQ (reference sequence). V gave up 5 bases and J gave up 3 bases; unmatched junction bases: 9. The CDR3 is made up of 15 amino acids. The CDR3 region is CASSTLDRTDTEAFF. CDR3 bases: TGTGCCAGCAGCACGTTGGACAGGACGGACACTGAAGCTTTCTTT.

The genes are TRBV28 and TRBJ1-5, with D perhaps matching TRBD1 (5 bases). Germline CDR1 and CDR2: MDHEN and SYDVKM. Trimming left V 3 bases short and J 3 bases short, with 18 bases between. The CDR3 has 17 amino acids. CDR3 sequence: CASSFPKTGGFNQPQHF. CDR3 DNA sequence: TGTGCCAGCAGTTTTCCCAAAACTGGGGGGTTCAATCAGCCCCAGCATTTT.

The chain employs TRBV5-1 and TRBJ2-5; D is perhaps TRBD1 (5 bases). CDR1 is SGHRS and CDR2 is YFSETQ in the germline V gene. The CDR3 is made up of 13 amino acids. Trimming removed 4 bases at V and 2 bases at J, with 9 bases between. In DNA, the CDR3 is TGCGCCAGCAGCCGGACACCTCAAGAGACCCAGTACTTC. This sequence encodes CASSRTPQETQYF.

The chain uses TRBV6-7 and TRBJ1-1, with D unresolved. TRBV6-7 is identified as an open reading frame with a role that is uncertain. Between the trimmed V and J ends, which lost 7 bases and 0 bases, there was a span of 33 bases. The CDR3 is 21 residues long. In nucleotides, the CDR3 is TGTGCCAGCACCGTTAACATATCACCGCGGGCCTCTCAACGCATGAACACTGAAGCTTTCTTT. Translating gives CASTVNISPRASQRMNTEAFF.

The chain is built from TRBV2 and TRBJ2-1; a weak D match, TRBD2 (5 bases). The length of the CDR3 is 14 residues. Trimming took off 6 bases at V and 0 bases at J, with 9 bases between the two ends. The germline V gene encodes CDR1 SNHLY and CDR2 FYNNEI. CDR3 amino acids: CASRDTSSYNEQFF. CDR3 bases: TGTGCCAGCAGAGATACTAGCTCCTACAATGAGCAGTTCTTC.

The rearrangement uses TRBV18 and TRBJ2-3; TRBD1 is a possible D gene (6 bases). Germline V gene data show CDR1 as KGHSH and CDR2 as LQKENI. This CDR3 is built from 15 residues. Trimming cost V 3 bases and J 3 bases, with 13 bases left between them. DNA of the CDR3: TGTGCCAGCTCACCCGGGGTCCAGGGGACAGATACGCAGTATTTT. Its translation: CASSPGVQGTDTQYF.

This chain joins TRBV14 and TRBJ2-3, with a tentative D call TRBD2 (6 bases). The ends were cut back, 0 bases at V and 3 bases at J, with 13 bases in the middle. Germline V gene sequence: CDR1 SGHDN, CDR2 FVKESK. The CDR3 covers 16 residues. The CDR3 sequence is CASSQDIAGKTDTQYF. CDR3 DNA sequence: TGTGCCAGCAGCCAAGATATCGCGGGGAAGACAGATACGCAGTATTTT.

The chain uses TRBV6-5 and TRBJ2-1; 10 bases are a match to TRBD1. V shed 4 bases, J shed 4 bases, and the junction held 7 bases outside the gene matches. The CDR3 contains 16 residues. CDR1 and CDR2 from the germline V gene are MNHEY and SVGAGI. CDR3 coding DNA: TGTGCCAGCAGTTCCCCCAAGGGACAGGGGTACAATGAGCAGTTCTTC. This encodes CASSSPKGQGYNEQFF.

This sequence joins TRBV4-2 and TRBJ2-1; 7 nucleotides line up with TRBD2. The ends lost 4 bases at V and 7 bases at J; junction bases unmatched: 10. CDR3 length: 15 amino acids. Germline loops: CDR1 LGHNA, CDR2 YNFKEQ. The CDR3 reads CASSLPGLVKNEQFF. CDR3 bases: TGTGCCAGCAGCCTCCCCGGACTAGTGAAGAATGAGCAGTTCTTC.

The chain has TRBV10-3 and TRBJ2-3, with D possibly TRBD2 on 6 matching bases. CDR3 length: 15 amino acids. Germline CDR1 and CDR2: ENHRY and SYGVKD. The V and J ends lost 7 bases and 3 bases respectively, with 17 bases between them. CDR3 sequence: CAIKSGGAGTDTQYF. The CDR3 bases are TGTGCCATCAAGTCCGGCGGGGCGGGGACAGATACGCAGTATTTT.

J is TRBJ2-5 and V is TRBV5-3; the D is unclear. TRBV5-3 is sorted into the ORF group, with uncertain function. This CDR3 is 12 amino acids long. Trimming took off 4 bases at V and 5 bases at J, with 9 bases between the two ends. CDR3 region: CARSPRSETQYF. The CDR3 DNA follows: TGTGCCAGAAGCCCACGGTCCGAGACCCAGTACTTC.

The chain is built from TRBV27 and TRBJ2-7; weak D call: TRBD1 (6 bases). V was clipped by 1 base and J by 7 bases, with 17 bases between them. Germline CDR1 and CDR2: MNHEY and SMNVEV (reference sequence). This CDR3 contains 15 residues. This CDR3 is CASSLWGSGVLEQYF. The CDR3 nucleotides are TGTGCCAGCAGTTTATGGGGGTCAGGGGTGCTGGAGCAGTACTTC.

The chain couples TRBV5-4 to TRBJ2-5; D might be TRBD2 (6 bases). The V end lost 0 bases, the J end lost 4 bases, and 16 bases lay between the germline ends. Germline CDR1 SGHNT, CDR2 YYREEE (reference sequence). The CDR3 is made up of 16 amino acids. The CDR3 DNA sequence: TGTGCCAGCAGCTTGGGGGTTGGAGGGGTGGGAGAGACCCAGTACTTC. Protein product: CASSLGVGGVGETQYF.

V is TRBV27 and J is TRBJ1-6, with D uncertain. The germline V gene encodes CDR1 MNHEY and CDR2 SMNVEV (reference sequence). V was clipped by 4 bases and J by 11 bases, with 9 bases between them. CDR3 length equals 12 residues. The CDR3 spells CASSSTRPPLHF. CDR3 sequence (DNA): TGTGCCAGCAGTTCCACGAGGCCACCCCTCCACTTT.

The chain combines TRBV5-6 with TRBJ2-5; TRBD1 matches 8 bases. The CDR3 consists of 14 residues. The junction had 4 bases not matched to a gene; V was cut back by 4 bases and J by 2 bases. The germline CDR1 and CDR2 sequences are SGHDT and YYEEEE. The CDR3 protein is CASSRTGRQETQYF. CDR3 nucleotide sequence: TGTGCCAGCAGCAGGACAGGGCGGCAAGAGACCCAGTACTTC.